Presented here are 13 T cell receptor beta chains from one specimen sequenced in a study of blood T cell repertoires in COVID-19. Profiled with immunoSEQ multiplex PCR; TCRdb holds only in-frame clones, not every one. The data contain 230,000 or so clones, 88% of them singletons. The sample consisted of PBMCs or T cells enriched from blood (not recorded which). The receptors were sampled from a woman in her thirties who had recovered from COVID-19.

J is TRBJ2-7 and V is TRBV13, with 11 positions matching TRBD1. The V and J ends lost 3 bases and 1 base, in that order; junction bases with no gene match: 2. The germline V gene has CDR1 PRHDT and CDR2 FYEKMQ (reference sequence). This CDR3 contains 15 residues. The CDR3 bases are TGTGCCAGCAGCTTGGGACAGGGGGTTTCCTACGAGCAGTACTTC. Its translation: CASSLGQGVSYEQYF.

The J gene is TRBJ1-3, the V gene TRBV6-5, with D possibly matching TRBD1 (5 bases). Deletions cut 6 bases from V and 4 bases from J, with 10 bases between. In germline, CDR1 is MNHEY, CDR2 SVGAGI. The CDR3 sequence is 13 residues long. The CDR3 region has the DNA TGTGCCAGCAGCCGCGGGGCGGGAAACACCATATATTTT. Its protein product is CASSRGAGNTIYF.

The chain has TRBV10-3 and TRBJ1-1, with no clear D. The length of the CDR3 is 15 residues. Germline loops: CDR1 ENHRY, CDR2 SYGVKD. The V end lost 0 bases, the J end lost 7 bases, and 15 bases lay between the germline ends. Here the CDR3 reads CAISESLGKRDEAFF. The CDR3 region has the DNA TGTGCCATCAGTGAGTCACTAGGGAAGAGGGATGAAGCTTTCTTT.

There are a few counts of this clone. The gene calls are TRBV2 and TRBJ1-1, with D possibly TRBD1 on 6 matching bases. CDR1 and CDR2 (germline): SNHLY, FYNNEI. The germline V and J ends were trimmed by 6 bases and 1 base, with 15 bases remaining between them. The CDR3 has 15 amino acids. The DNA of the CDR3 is TGTGCCAGCAGACTTAGGGGACAAGGGAACACTGAAGCTTTCTTT. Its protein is CASRLRGQGNTEAFF. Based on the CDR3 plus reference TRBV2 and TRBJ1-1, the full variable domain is EPEVTQTPSHQVTQMGQEVILRCVPISNHLYFYWYRQILGQKVEFLVSFYNNEISEKSEIFDDQFSVERPDGSNFTLKIRSTKLEDSAMYFCASRLRGQGNTEAFFGQGTRLTVV.

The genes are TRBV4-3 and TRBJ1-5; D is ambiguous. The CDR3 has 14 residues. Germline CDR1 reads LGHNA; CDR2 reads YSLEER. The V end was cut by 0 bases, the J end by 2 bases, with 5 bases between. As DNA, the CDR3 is TGCGCCAGCAGCCAAGATTGGCGCAATCAGCCCCAGCATTTT. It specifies CASSQDWRNQPQHF.

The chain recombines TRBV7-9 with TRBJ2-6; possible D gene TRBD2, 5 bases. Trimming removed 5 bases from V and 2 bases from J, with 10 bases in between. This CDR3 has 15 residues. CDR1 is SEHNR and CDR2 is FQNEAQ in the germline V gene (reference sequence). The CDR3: CASSREGTGANVLTF. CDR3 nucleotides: TGTGCCAGCAGCCGAGAGGGCACTGGGGCCAACGTCCTGACTTTC.

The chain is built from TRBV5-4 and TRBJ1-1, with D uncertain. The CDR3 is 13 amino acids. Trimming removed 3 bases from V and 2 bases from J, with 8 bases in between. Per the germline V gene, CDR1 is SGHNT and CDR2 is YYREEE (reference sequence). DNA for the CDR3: TGTGCCAGCAGCTCGACATACAACACTGAAGCTTTCTTT. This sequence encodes CASSSTYNTEAFF. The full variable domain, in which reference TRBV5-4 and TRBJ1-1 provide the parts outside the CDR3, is ETGVTQSPTHLIKTRGQQVTLRCSSQSGHNTVSWYQQALGQGPQFIFQYYREEENGRGNFPPRFSGLQFPNYSSELNVNALELDDSALYLCASSSTYNTEAFFGQGTRLTVV.

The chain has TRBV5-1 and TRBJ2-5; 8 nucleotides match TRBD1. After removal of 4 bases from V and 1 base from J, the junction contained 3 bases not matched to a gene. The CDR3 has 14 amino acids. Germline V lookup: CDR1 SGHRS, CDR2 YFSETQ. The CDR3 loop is CASSLQGGQETQYF. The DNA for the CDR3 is TGCGCCAGCAGCCTACAGGGGGGCCAAGAGACCCAGTACTTC.

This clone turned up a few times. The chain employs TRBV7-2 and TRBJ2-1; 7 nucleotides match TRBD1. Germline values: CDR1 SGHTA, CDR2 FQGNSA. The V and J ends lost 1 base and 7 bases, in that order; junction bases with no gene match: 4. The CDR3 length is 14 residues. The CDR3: CASSLGGGTNEQFF. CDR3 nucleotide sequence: TGTGCCAGCAGCTTAGGAGGGGGCACAAATGAGCAGTTCTTC.

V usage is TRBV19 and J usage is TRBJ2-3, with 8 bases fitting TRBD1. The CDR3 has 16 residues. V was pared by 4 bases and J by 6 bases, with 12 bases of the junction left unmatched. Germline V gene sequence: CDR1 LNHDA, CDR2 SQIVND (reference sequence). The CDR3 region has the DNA TGTGCCAGTAGTACAATCCCAGGGGGCGTAAAGGATACGCAGTATTTT. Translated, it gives CASSTIPGGVKDTQYF.

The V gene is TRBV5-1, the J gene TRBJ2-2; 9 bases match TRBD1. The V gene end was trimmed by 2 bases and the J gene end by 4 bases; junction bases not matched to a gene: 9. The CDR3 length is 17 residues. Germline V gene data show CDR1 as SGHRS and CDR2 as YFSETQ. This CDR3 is CASSFTTGTGPTGELFF. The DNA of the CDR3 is TGCGCCAGCAGCTTCACCACCGGGACAGGGCCCACCGGGGAGCTGTTTTTT.

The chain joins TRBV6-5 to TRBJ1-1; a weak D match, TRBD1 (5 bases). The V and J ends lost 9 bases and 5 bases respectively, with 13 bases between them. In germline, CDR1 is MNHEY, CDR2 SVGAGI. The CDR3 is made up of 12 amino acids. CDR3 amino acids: CASSGDWTEAFF. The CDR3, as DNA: TGTGCCAGTTCGGGGGATTGGACTGAAGCTTTCTTT.

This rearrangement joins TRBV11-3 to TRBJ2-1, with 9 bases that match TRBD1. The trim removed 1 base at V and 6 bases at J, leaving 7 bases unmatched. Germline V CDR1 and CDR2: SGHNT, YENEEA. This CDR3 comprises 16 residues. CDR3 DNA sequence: TGTGCCAGCAGCTTAGCCGACAGGGGGGCCCCCAATGAGCAGTTCTTC. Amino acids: CASSLADRGAPNEQFF.